This T cell receptor (beta chain) was observed in a study of cytomegalovirus exposure and HLA in healthy donors. This CDR3 comprises 15 residues. CDR1 is MNHEY and CDR2 is SVGAGI in the germline V gene. The J segment lost 5 bases and the V segment lost 4 bases, leaving 6 bases of the junction unmatched. The PCR had 60 Vbeta and 13 Jbeta primers. Profiling relied on immunoSEQ multiplex PCR, and the TCRdb table lists in-frame clones only, not all of them. The sample includes 150,000 to 200,000 clones, roughly 73% of them seen just once. The material sequenced was PBMCs. The clonotype comes from a female donor in good health and CMV-seronegative. The gene calls are TRBV6-5 and TRBJ2-5, with 11 bases identical to TRBD1. CDR3 sequence: CASSSGQGARETQYF. For the CDR3, the DNA is TGTGCCAGCAGTTCCGGACAGGGGGCGAGGGAGACCCAGTACTTC.